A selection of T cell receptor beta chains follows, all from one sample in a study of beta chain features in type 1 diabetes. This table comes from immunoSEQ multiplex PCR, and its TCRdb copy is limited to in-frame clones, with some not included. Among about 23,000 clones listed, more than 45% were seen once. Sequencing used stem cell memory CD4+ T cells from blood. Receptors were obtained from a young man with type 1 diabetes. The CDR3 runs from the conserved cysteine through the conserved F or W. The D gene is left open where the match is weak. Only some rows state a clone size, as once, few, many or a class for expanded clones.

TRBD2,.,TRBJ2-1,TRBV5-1,TGCGCCAGCAGGATCTCGACTAGCGAGAGCAATGAGCAGTTCTTC,CASRISTSESNEQFF
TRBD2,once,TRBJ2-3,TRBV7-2,TGTGCCAGCAGCCCTGGGACTAGCGCAGATACGCAGTATTTT,CASSPGTSADTQYF
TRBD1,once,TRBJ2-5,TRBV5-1,TGCGCCAGCAGCTTGGAGACAGGGCAAGAGACCCAGTACTTC,CASSLETGQETQYF
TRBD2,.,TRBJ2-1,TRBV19,TGTGCCAGTAGTACATCACTCAACAGCGGGAGGTTCTACAATGAGCAGTTCTTC,CASSTSLNSGRFYNEQFF
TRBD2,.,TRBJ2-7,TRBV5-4,TGTGCCAGCAGCTCATCCCTCCTAGCGGGGACCTACGAGCAGTACTTC,CASSSSLLAGTYEQYF
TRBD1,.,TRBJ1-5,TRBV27,TGTGCCAGCAGTTTAGAGGGACAGATAAATCAGCCCCAGCATTTT,CASSLEGQINQPQHF
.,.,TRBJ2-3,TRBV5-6,TGTGCCAGCAGCGGTCGGAGGGCCGGTGGAACAGATACGCAGTATTTT,CASSGRRAGGTDTQYF
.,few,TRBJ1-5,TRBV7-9,TGTGCCAGCAGCTTAGGAACAGGGTCTCAGCAGCCCCAGCATTTT,CASSLGTGSQQPQHF
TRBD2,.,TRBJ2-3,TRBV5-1,TGCGCCAGCAGGCGGGAGACCACAGATACGCAGTATTTT,CASRRETTDTQYF
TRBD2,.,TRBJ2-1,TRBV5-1,TGCGCCAGCAGCTTGGTTGTGACTAGCAGGGAGCAGTTCTTC,CASSLVVTSREQFF
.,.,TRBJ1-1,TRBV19,TGTGCCAGTAGTATTAATCCGAGTAGCACTGAAGCTTTCTTT,CASSINPSSTEAFF
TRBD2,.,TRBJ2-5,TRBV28,TGTGCCAGCAGTGGCGGGGGGGTAGGGAGCCAGTACTTC,CASSGGGVGSQYF